This T cell receptor beta chain was recorded in a study of cytomegalovirus exposure and HLA in healthy donors. Study findings and constraints: Across donors, most TCRs were seen rarely, yet some public ones were widespread. Among the CMV-associated chains, three were confirmed in vitro as specific for CMV antigens. The study designated 150 or so TCR beta chains cytomegalovirus-associated.

Repertoires were generated with immunoSEQ multiplex PCR, while TCRdb's copy carries only in-frame clones and drops some. The sample has some 78,000 clones; less than 96% are singletons. Concerning this clone itself: Its antigen is as yet unknown.

With 5 bases removed from V and 10 bases from J, the gap between germline ends came to 18 bases. This CDR3 comprises 14 residues. The germline V gene has CDR1 SGHAT and CDR2 FQNNGV. The source of this sequence is a man between 18 and 29 years old in good health and CMV-seropositive. Sequenced: PBMCs. The rearrangement links TRBV11-2 to TRBJ2-1; D unclear. Written as DNA, the CDR3 is TGTGCCAGCAGCCTCCCGGGTCAGCGATCCGAGCAGTTCTTC. This translates into CASSLPGQRSEQFF. The variable domain in full, completed from reference TRBV11-2 and TRBJ2-1, reads EAGVAQSPRYKIIEKRQSVAFWCNPISGHATLYWYQQILGQGPKLLIQFQNNGVVDDSQLPKDRFSAERLKGVDSTLKIQPAKLEDSAVYLCASSLPGQRSEQFFGPGTRLTVL.